These T cell receptor beta chains were read from a single sample in a study of Ad26.COV2.S vaccination and SARS-CoV-2 variants. TCRdb's copy holds only in-frame clones and misses some; the assay was immunoSEQ multiplex PCR. In the table there are 350,000 to 450,000 clones, around nine tenths of which are singletons. The sequenced sample was peripheral blood, obtained in a trial of Ad26.COV2.S vaccine versus placebo. The receptors stem from a person aged 18-65 years who received the Ad26.COV2.S COVID-19 vaccine or a placebo. CDR3s include the opening cysteine and the closing phenylalanine or tryptophan. Each record gives: D gene, V gene, clone size, J gene, CDR3 DNA, CDR3 protein. A D gene is named only where the DNA matches it firmly. Clone size is shown for a subset of rows, as once, few, many or a class of expanded clone.

NA	TRBV4-1	once	TRBJ2-3	TGCGCCAGCAGCCAAAGACTAGTTGGCACAGATACGCAGTATTTT	CASSQRLVGTDTQYF
NA	TRBV29-1	NA	TRBJ1-6	TGCAGCGTTCAGGAGTCAGCAAATAATTCACCCCTCCACTTT	CSVQESANNSPLHF
TRBD1	TRBV10-3	NA	TRBJ2-7	TGTGCCATCAGCGGTAGGACAGGGGGCTGGTACGAGCAGTACTTC	CAISGRTGGWYEQYF
NA	TRBV28	once	TRBJ2-7	TGTGCCAGCAGTTTTGGGGGCGCGGACAAGCAGTACTTC	CASSFGGADKQYF
NA	TRBV5-1	NA	TRBJ2-7	TGCGCCAGCAGCGAACCTGGCGGGGAGCAGTACTTC	CASSEPGGEQYF
NA	TRBV16	NA	TRBJ2-6	TGTGCCAGCAGCCAACGGAGCTCTGGGGCCAACGTCCTGACTTTC	CASSQRSSGANVLTF
TRBD1	TRBV7-9	NA	TRBJ1-2	TGTGCCAGCAGCCTAGGGGGACAGGACTATGGCTACACCTTC	CASSLGGQDYGYTF
NA	TRBV28	once	TRBJ2-1	TGTGCCAGCAGCCAGATCAAAGGGTTAGGCTCCTACAATGAGCAGTTCTTC	CASSQIKGLGSYNEQFF
NA	TRBV12-2	NA	TRBJ2-7	TGTGCAAGTCGCTTAGAAGAAAAGCGGGCCTACGAGCAGTACTTC	CASRLEEKRAYEQYF
NA	TRBV6-5	NA	TRBJ2-3	TGTGCCAGCAGGGGTCCTAGCACAGATACGCAGTATTTT	CASRGPSTDTQYF
NA	TRBV24-1	NA	TRBJ2-1	TGTGCCACCAGTGATTTGGGATACAATGAGCAGTTCTTC	CATSDLGYNEQFF
NA	TRBV20-1	NA	TRBJ2-5	TGCAGTGCTCGGCGGGAGACCCAGTACTTC	CSARRETQYF
NA	TRBV3-1/TRBV3-2	NA	TRBJ1-1	TGTGCCAGCAGCCAGTGGGACAAACCTGAAGCTTTCTTT	CASSQWDKPEAFF
NA	TRBV19	NA	TRBJ1-3	TGTGCCAGTAGTAAGGTCACCGGAAACACCATATATTTT	CASSKVTGNTIYF
TRBD1	TRBV7-2	NA	TRBJ1-6	TGTGCCAGCAGCTTAAGGGGGACAGAGGTATATAATTCACCCCTCCACTTT	CASSLRGTEVYNSPLHF
NA	TRBV5-1	NA	TRBJ2-7	TGCGCCAGCAGCTTGGATGTAAGCTCCTACGAGCAGTACTTC	CASSLDVSSYEQYF
NA	TRBV7-8	NA	TRBJ2-6	TGTGCCAGCAGCTTAAGCTGGGGAGGCCCTCTCTCTGGGGCCAACGTCCTGACTTTC	CASSLSWGGPLSGANVLTF
TRBD2	TRBV19	NA	TRBJ2-7	TGTGCCAGTAGTAGCGCAGGGCTAGCGGGCTACGAGCAGTACTTC	CASSSAGLAGYEQYF
NA	TRBV30	NA	TRBJ2-3	TGTGCCTGGAGTGTTTGGAGATCGGTTACGCAGTATTTT	CAWSVWRSVTQYF
TRBD2	TRBV4-2	NA	TRBJ2-1	TGTGCCAGCAGCCAGTCAACCGGGACTAGCAGTGAGCAGTTCTTC	CASSQSTGTSSEQFF
TRBD1	TRBV19	NA	TRBJ1-1	TGTGCCAGTAGTATGGGGACAGTCGGCACTGAAGCTTTCTTT	CASSMGTVGTEAFF
NA	TRBV3-1/TRBV3-2	once	TRBJ2-2	TGTGCCAGCAGCCAGAGGACAGACGGCACCGGGGAGCTGTTTTTT	CASSQRTDGTGELFF
TRBD1	TRBV3-1/TRBV3-2	once	TRBJ1-2	TGTGCCAGCAGCCAAGTTTCAGGGGGTAACTATGGCTACACCTTC	CASSQVSGGNYGYTF
NA	TRBV19	NA	TRBJ2-3	TGTGCCAGTAGTATGCCTAGGATAGCCGATACGCAGTATTTT	CASSMPRIADTQYF
TRBD1	TRBV6-2/TRBV6-3	NA	TRBJ2-1	TGTGCCAGCAGTTACTCACGCGTGGGACAGGGGGCGCGTTTCAATGAGCAGTTCTTC	CASSYSRVGQGARFNEQFF
NA	TRBV7-8	NA	TRBJ2-3	TGTGCCAGCAGCTTAGTTTTGTTGGCCGCAGGGACAGATACGCAGTATTTT	CASSLVLLAAGTDTQYF
NA	TRBV7-9	NA	TRBJ1-1	TGTGCCAGCAGCTTAGCTGGGCCCCGGGACACTGAAGCTTTCTTT	CASSLAGPRDTEAFF
NA	TRBV7-8	NA	TRBJ1-4	TGTGCCAGCAGCTTAGCCGGTTGGGCAACTAATGAAAAACTGTTTTTT	CASSLAGWATNEKLFF
TRBD2	TRBV7-9	NA	TRBJ2-7	TGTGCCAGCAGCTTAGCAATAGGCGGGACTAGATTGGGCGAGCAGTACTTC	CASSLAIGGTRLGEQYF
NA	TRBV7-8	once	TRBJ2-7	TGTGCCAGCAGCCGGACAGACACCTACGAGCAGTACTTC	CASSRTDTYEQYF
NA	TRBV9	NA	TRBJ2-5	TGTGCCAGCAGCGTGTCAGCCACTTTGCAAGAGACCCAGTACTTC	CASSVSATLQETQYF
NA	TRBV3-1/TRBV3-2	NA	TRBJ2-7	TGTGCCAGCAGCCCTAACGTAGGAACCGGCCAGGGCTACGAGCAGTACTTC	CASSPNVGTGQGYEQYF
TRBD2	TRBV9	NA	TRBJ2-5	TGTGCCAGCAGCGTAGGGGCGCTAGCGGGAGGAGGAGAGACCCAGTACTTC	CASSVGALAGGGETQYF
TRBD1	TRBV5-1	few	TRBJ1-4	TGCGCCAGCAGCTTAAGGGACAGGGGCACAGCTAATGAAAAACTGTTTTTT	CASSLRDRGTANEKLFF
NA	TRBV28	NA	TRBJ1-5	TGTGCCAGCAGCACACAGGGTCTGGGCGAGCAGCCCCAGCATTTT	CASSTQGLGEQPQHF
TRBD2	TRBV9	NA	TRBJ2-2	TGTGCCAGCAGCGCTACGGGACTAGCGGTTAACACCGGGGAGCTGTTTTTT	CASSATGLAVNTGELFF
NA	TRBV2	NA	TRBJ1-4	TGTGCCAGCAGTGATATTAACGACGGAAGAAATGAAAAACTGTTTTTT	CASSDINDGRNEKLFF
NA	TRBV29-1	once	TRBJ1-1	TGCAGCGTTGAAATGGGTTCCGAAGCTTTCTTT	CSVEMGSEAFF
TRBD2	TRBV27	once	TRBJ2-4	TGTGCCAGCAGTTTGTCCGCGGGAGGGCCCCTTTCCATTCAGTACTTC	CASSLSAGGPLSIQYF
TRBD2	TRBV30	NA	TRBJ2-1	TGTGCCTGGGCCCGGCGGGAGCGCGGTGAGCAGTTCTTC	CAWARRERGEQFF
NA	TRBV27	NA	TRBJ2-1	TGTGCCAGCAGTCCAGGGTTTGCGGATAGCTCCTACAATGAGCAGTTCTTC	CASSPGFADSSYNEQFF
NA	TRBV5-6	once	TRBJ2-7	TGTGCCAGCAGACTGCAGGGGAAAGGGATGACCTACGAGCAGTACTTC	CASRLQGKGMTYEQYF
NA	TRBV27	NA	TRBJ2-1	TGTGCCAGCAGTTTAGGCCCCGCCTTCGACAGGAAGAACAATGAGCAGTTCTTC	CASSLGPAFDRKNNEQFF
TRBD1	TRBV9	NA	TRBJ1-4	TGTGCCAGCAGCACAAGACAGGGCACGAATGAAAAACTGTTTTTT	CASSTRQGTNEKLFF
NA	TRBV7-9	NA	TRBJ2-1	TGTGCCAGCAGCTACGGACGATTCAATGAGCAGTTCTTC	CASSYGRFNEQFF
TRBD1	TRBV6-1	NA	TRBJ1-6	TGTGCCAGCAGCACGACAGGGACCGATTCACCCCTCCACTTT	CASSTTGTDSPLHF
NA	TRBV5-6	NA	TRBJ1-2	TGTGCCAGCAGCTTTCGACAGGAGGACGGCTATGGCTACACCTTC	CASSFRQEDGYGYTF
NA	TRBV10-2	NA	TRBJ1-2	TGCGCCAGCAGTGATGAAGGCGGCGGTGGCTACACCTTC	CASSDEGGGGYTF
NA	TRBV19	NA	TRBJ1-5	TGTGCCAGTAGTATGGAGACGGCTCAGCCCCAGCATTTT	CASSMETAQPQHF
NA	TRBV11-3	once	TRBJ1-1	TGTGCCAGCAGCTTAGTTCCGGGCGCTGAAGCTTTCTTT	CASSLVPGAEAFF
TRBD2	TRBV2	NA	TRBJ2-5	TGTGCCAGCAGTGTTCTCATAGCGGGAGAGGATCGCTGGGGAAAGGAAGAGACCCAGTACTTC	CASSVLIAGEDRWGKEETQYF